The source of this T cell receptor (beta chain) is a study of blood T cell repertoires in COVID-19. Across the whole study: Collection of acute and convalescent COVID-19 samples took place in the United States, Italy and Spain. Sources were T cells, B-cell-depleted T cells, or PBMCs; the material itself was cDNA or gDNA.

In germline, CDR1 is SNHLY, CDR2 FYNNEI. The CDR3 spans 13 residues. Trimming took off 3 bases at V and 8 bases at J, with 11 bases between the two ends. In the original analysis: Reference gene primer amplification gave estimated nucleated cell counts. The table came from immunoSEQ multiplex PCR; TCRdb's copy has only in-frame clones and leaves some out. V, J and clone size reflect that table, while D and trimming were determined from the DNA. This sample has 300,000 to 450,000 clones, with 81% found just once. The chain employs TRBV2 and TRBJ1-5, with a weak D call TRBD1 (6 bases). The sequence came from a human donor with acute or convalescent COVID-19. The donor label of this sample is uncertain. What was sequenced was peripheral blood. In DNA form, the CDR3 reads TGTGCCAGCAGTGACTACAGGGCAGAGCCCCAGCATTTT. It yields the protein CASSDYRAEPQHF.